The clone carrying this T cell receptor beta chain was counted once. Its antigen is still unknown. Trimming cost V 1 base and J 6 bases, with 13 bases left between them. This CDR3 region has 14 residues. Germline CDR1 SGHVS, CDR2 FNYEAQ. Data came from immunoSEQ multiplex PCR; TCRdb stores just in-frame clones and leaves some out. In the table there are over 100,000 clones, more than 85% of which are singletons. These data belong to a study of graft-versus-host responses after intestinal transplantation. Sequenced here: unstimulated CD8+ T cells sorted from spleen or lymph node cells, sampled before transplant. The TCR sequence derives from a human donor who was the organ donor for an intestinal transplant. The chain is built from TRBV7-6 and TRBJ2-7, with D maybe TRBD2 (6 bases). The CDR3 DNA is TGTGCCAGCAGCTTAGTAACGGGAGTAAGCGAGCAGTACTTC. It yields the protein CASSLVTGVSEQYF.